This T cell receptor (beta chain) comes out of a study of CD8+ T cells in alopecia areata. Study outcomes and limitations: The study found higher clonality in lesional than normal scalp, especially in alopecia totalis/universalis.

V dropped 6 bases and J dropped 6 bases, with 17 bases sitting between them. The CDR3 loop spans 14 amino acids. The germline CDR1 and CDR2 sequences are MGHRA and YSYEKL. Once RNA had been extracted, it was reverse transcribed into cDNA to act as the sequencing template. Produced via immunoSEQ multiplex PCR; TCRdb's table is partial and in-frame only. This table holds about 270,000 clones, about three fifths found once. Treatment indicated: oral pan-JAK inhibitor, 5-10 mg twice daily. Peripheral blood, together with lesional scalp punch biopsies, was collected from alopecia areata patients. This clone was seen more than once but under ten times. Its cognate antigen is unknown.

The receptor was derived from a human donor with alopecia areata. The starting material was CD4+ T cells sorted from blood, obtained around week 54, from a patient treated with tofacitinib. The V call is TRBV4-1, the J call TRBJ1-1; no reliable D call. CDR3 in amino acids: CASSVTRSGAEAFF. The CDR3 bases are TGCGCCAGCAGTGTGACGCGGTCCGGGGCTGAAGCTTTCTTT.